This T cell receptor beta chain is from a study of shared clonotypes between healthy human individuals. Study summary: Three plates were used per donor for CD4 naive, three for CD4 memory, two for CD8 naive and one for CD8 memory.

Study outcomes and limitations: Relative to memory subsets, naive subsets generally showed larger estimated richness. Researchers sampled only blood; tissue repertoires likely differ.

As defined, naive CD8 cells were CD45RO-negative and positively selected for CCR7, with terminally differentiated effector memory CD45RA+ cells excluded. Donors, without exception, were Caucasian adults residing in Nashville, Tennessee. The CDR3 loop spans 13 amino acids. CDR1 SGHRS and CDR2 YFSETQ come from the germline V gene. Trimming took 0 bases from V and 3 from J, leaving 7 bases between them. Points on this clone: Its antigen is still unknown.

The assay was immunoSEQ multiplex PCR, and TCRdb's table has in-frame clones only and misses some. The data hold around 2.1 million clones, with approximately 94% observed a single time. The rearrangement links TRBV5-1 to TRBJ2-7, with a possible D match to TRBD1 (5 bases). The clonotype was recovered from a man in his late teens or twenties in good health. Some clones in this sample may be carry-over from other donors' samples. Sequenced material: naive CD8+ T cells from PBMCs. The CDR3 DNA follows: TGCGCCAGCAGCTTGGAAGGGGTCTACGAGCAGTACTTC. This gives the protein CASSLEGVYEQYF. Combining the CDR3 with reference TRBV5-1 and TRBJ2-7 gives the whole variable domain KAGVTQTPRYLIKTRGQQVTLSCSPISGHRSVSWYQQTPGQGLQFLFEYFSETQRNKGNFPGRFSGRQFSNSRSEMNVSTLELGDSALYLCASSLEGVYEQYFGPGTRLTVT.